The 17 T cell receptor beta chains presented below share a single source sample, sequenced in a study of T cell changes during pregnancy in multiple sclerosis. Clones were read by immunoSEQ multiplex PCR, and TCRdb kept only the in-frame ones, dropping some. The sample includes more than 80,000 clones, about 89% of them seen just once. This material consisted of PBMCs, taken in the first trimester of pregnancy. The receptors stem from a female donor in good health, serving as a control in a pregnancy study. Some clones in this sample may be carry-over from other donors' samples.

The chain is built from TRBV14 and TRBJ1-1; D gene ambiguous. This CDR3 contains 12 residues. The V and J ends lost 4 bases and 11 bases respectively, with 14 bases between them. Germline loops: CDR1 SGHDN, CDR2 FVKESK. The CDR3 is CASSPFGRVAFF. The CDR3 nucleotides read TGTGCCAGCAGCCCCTTTGGGAGGGTTGCTTTCTTT.

The V and J genes are TRBV7-2 and TRBJ2-7; TRBD2 is a possible D gene (5 bases). Trimming stripped 1 base from V and 0 bases from J, with 22 bases between. CDR1 SGHTA and CDR2 FQGNSA come from the germline V gene. CDR3 length: 19 residues. The CDR3 nucleotides read TGTGCCAGCAGCTTAGTCCCCTCCGGACTCGAACAATTCTCCTACGAGCAGTACTTC. Protein sequence: CASSLVPSGLEQFSYEQYF. Filled out from reference TRBV7-2 and TRBJ2-7, the complete variable domain reads GAGVSQSPSNKVTEKGKDVELRCDPISGHTALYWYRQSLGQGLEFLIYFQGNSAPDKSGLPSDRFSAERTGGSVSTLTIQRTQQEDSAVYLCASSLVPSGLEQFSYEQYFGPGTRLTVT.

This clone occurred a few times. The chain has TRBV27 and TRBJ2-7; D perhaps matches TRBD1 (6 bases). CDR3 length equals 15 residues. Germline V CDR1 and CDR2: MNHEY, SMNVEV (reference sequence). V gave up 4 bases and J gave up 2 bases, with 15 bases separating them. The CDR3 here is CASSSLFQGTYEQYF. CDR3 nucleotides: TGTGCCAGCAGTTCCCTCTTCCAGGGGACCTACGAGCAGTACTTC.

The V gene is TRBV5-1, the J gene TRBJ2-2, with D possibly TRBD1 on 6 matching bases. CDR1 and CDR2 from the germline V gene are SGHRS and YFSETQ. The V gene lost 4 bases and the J gene lost 9 bases, with 16 bases spanning the gap. This CDR3 spans 14 amino acids. CDR3 coding DNA: TGCGCCAGCAGCCCCGACAGGTCGCCCTGGGAGCTGTTTTTT. It codes for CASSPDRSPWELFF.

J is TRBJ1-1 and V is TRBV19; tentatively, D is TRBD1 (6 bases). Germline CDR1 and CDR2: LNHDA and SQIVND (reference sequence). Trimming took off 7 bases at V and 1 base at J, with 13 bases between the two ends. The CDR3 runs 14 residues. CDR3 nucleotide sequence: TGTGCCAGTACTCCGGGACAAGCGAACACTGAAGCTTTCTTT. Residues: CASTPGQANTEAFF.

This rearrangement joins TRBV14 to TRBJ2-1, with TRBD2 matching over 11 bases. Germline CDR1 is SGHDN and CDR2 is FVKESK. V was pared by 1 base and J by 15 bases, with 8 bases of the junction left unmatched. The CDR3 has 14 amino acids. CDR3 amino acids: CASSQVGLAGGPFF. The DNA for the CDR3 is TGTGCCAGCAGCCAAGTTGGGCTAGCGGGGGGTCCGTTCTTC.

The V and J genes are TRBV25-1 and TRBJ2-7, with D tentatively TRBD1 (5 bases). Trimming took 3 bases from V and 2 from J, leaving 11 bases between them. This CDR3 spans 14 amino acids. In germline, CDR1 is MGHDK, CDR2 SYGVNS. The CDR3 DNA sequence: TGTGCCAGCAGTGACAGGGCCCCCCCCTACGAGCAGTACTTC. Amino acids: CASSDRAPPYEQYF.

The rearrangement joins TRBV10-3 to TRBJ1-6, with D maybe TRBD1 (5 bases). CDR3 length equals 15 residues. Per germline, CDR1 ENHRY and CDR2 SYGVKD. Deletions cut 4 bases from V and 8 bases from J, with 15 bases between. CDR3 protein: CAISGLAGGDSPLHF. The CDR3 nucleotides are TGTGCCATCAGTGGCCTAGCGGGGGGGGATTCACCCCTCCACTTT.

V is TRBV7-3 and J is TRBJ2-1; 7 positions agree with TRBD2. Germline-derived CDR1 and CDR2 are SGHTA and FQGTGA. The CDR3 contains 13 residues. J was trimmed by 7 bases and V by 6 bases; bases with no gene match: 6. The CDR3, as DNA: TGTGCCAGCAGATCCGCTAGCGGAAATGAGCAGTTCTTC. Protein product: CASRSASGNEQFF.

The chain carries TRBV19 and TRBJ2-6, with TRBD2 matching 9 bases. The germline V gene has CDR1 LNHDA and CDR2 SQIVND (reference sequence). The J segment lost 5 bases and the V segment lost 2 bases, leaving 10 bases of the junction unmatched. There are 18 residues in the CDR3. The CDR3 here is CASSIFISGGLRANVLTF. In DNA, the CDR3 is TGTGCCAGTAGTATATTTATTAGCGGGGGCTTAAGGGCCAACGTCCTGACTTTC.

The V call is TRBV7-8, the J call TRBJ2-7; 7 positions agree with TRBD1. The CDR3 is 16 amino acids. The junction had 11 bases not matched to a gene; V was cut back by 6 bases and J by 0 bases. Germline CDR1 and CDR2: SGHVS and FQNEAQ. This CDR3 is CASSGRDGDSSYEQYF. The CDR3 DNA follows: TGTGCCAGCAGTGGCAGGGACGGGGACAGCTCCTACGAGCAGTACTTC.

The genes are TRBV2 and TRBJ2-3; 8 bases fit TRBD2. The CDR3 length is 18 residues. V gave up 1 base and J gave up 0 bases; unmatched junction bases: 9. The germline CDR1 and CDR2 sequences are SNHLY and FYNNEI. The CDR3 DNA is TGTGCCAGCAGTGAAGGTGCCGGCGGGAGGATAAGCACAGATACGCAGTATTTT. Translation: CASSEGAGGRISTDTQYF.

The chain uses TRBV6-5 and TRBJ1-2; perhaps TRBD1 as D (5 bases). The CDR3 spans 13 residues. Germline-derived CDR1 and CDR2 are MNHEY and SVGAGI. V was clipped by 4 bases and J by 8 bases, with 14 bases between them. CDR3 protein: CASSWGPAWGYTF. CDR3 in DNA: TGTGCCAGCAGTTGGGGCCCCGCCTGGGGCTACACCTTC.

The genes are TRBV27 and TRBJ1-4; D not certain. This CDR3 has 14 amino acids. Germline lookup yields CDR1 MNHEY and CDR2 SMNVEV (reference sequence). V shed 5 bases and J shed 4 bases, with 11 bases lying between them. The CDR3 sequence is CASSRGDRNEKLFF. CDR3 DNA sequence: TGTGCCAGCAGTCGCGGCGACCGTAATGAAAAACTGTTTTTT.

V and J are TRBV7-9 and TRBJ2-7, with 9 nucleotides matching TRBD2. V lost 5 bases to trimming and J lost 4 bases; unmatched junction nucleotides: 6. The CDR3 runs to 14 residues. Germline V gene lookup returns CDR1 SEHNR and CDR2 FQNEAQ (reference sequence). CDR3 coding DNA: TGTGCCAGCAGCCCGAGCGGGAGGACATACGAGCAGTACTTC. This encodes CASSPSGRTYEQYF.

The genes are TRBV5-4 and TRBJ2-1; the match to TRBD2 covers 9 bases. This CDR3 region has 15 residues. The germline CDR1 and CDR2 sequences are SGHNT and YYREEE (reference sequence). The trim removed 4 bases at V and 8 bases at J, leaving 10 bases unmatched. The CDR3 spells CASSRAAGGRDEQFF. CDR3 in DNA: TGTGCCAGCAGCCGGGCCGCGGGAGGGCGGGATGAGCAGTTCTTC. Full variable domain (outside the CDR3, taken from reference TRBV5-4 and TRBJ2-1): ETGVTQSPTHLIKTRGQQVTLRCSSQSGHNTVSWYQQALGQGPQFIFQYYREEENGRGNFPPRFSGLQFPNYSSELNVNALELDDSALYLCASSRAAGGRDEQFFGPGTRLTVL.

This chain joins TRBV28 and TRBJ1-5, with 11 bases that match TRBD1. V was pared by 6 bases and J by 0 bases, with 7 bases of the junction left unmatched. This CDR3 is built from 17 residues. Germline CDR1 reads MDHEN; CDR2 reads SYDVKM. CDR3 amino acids: CASRLRTGGDSNQPQHF. DNA for the CDR3: TGTGCCAGCAGGTTACGGACAGGGGGCGATAGCAATCAGCCCCAGCATTTT.